A single sample is the source of the 11 T cell receptor beta chains below, sequenced in a study of spatial heterogeneity in lung cancer. A single record per CDR3 protein comes from TCRdb applying MiXCR to the 5' RACE reads. The sample consists of some 4,100 distinct CDR3 sequences, about 24% of them appearing once. Time point here: sample taken at primary tumor resection. Whole RNA from tumor, nontumor lung or frozen PBMC was sequenced unsorted. The sequencing used PBMCs, collected at surgery. The source is a female donor with early-stage non-small cell lung cancer.

As concerns this clonotype: Because the library targeted alpha chains, this beta chain is an off-target read whose size means little. The V and J genes are TRBV11-2 and TRBJ2-3; 7 nucleotides align to TRBD1. With V trimmed by 5 bases and J by 3 bases, 2 bases remained unmatched. The CDR3 loop spans 13 amino acids. Germline values: CDR1 SGHAT, CDR2 FQNNGV. CDR3 sequence: CASSQGQTDTQYF. The CDR3 nucleotides read TGTGCCAGCAGCCAGGGACAGACAGATACGCAGTATTTT.

With respect to this clonotype: This beta chain is an off-target read within a library intended for alpha chains, so its frequency means little. V and J are TRBV3-1 and TRBJ1-5, with 8 positions matching TRBD1. Germline V lookup: CDR1 LGHDT, CDR2 YNNKEL (reference sequence). V dropped 5 bases and J dropped 7; count of bases not matched to a gene: 4. The CDR3 is 13 amino acids. The CDR3 protein is CASSYYRGQPQHF. The CDR3 DNA is TGTGCCAGCAGCTACTACAGGGGGCAGCCCCAGCATTTT. The entire variable domain, with the rest obtained from reference TRBV3-1 and TRBJ1-5, is as follows: DTAVSQTPKYLVTQMGNDKSIKCEQNLGHDTMYWYKQDSKKFLKIMFSYNNKELIINETVPNRFSPKSPDKAHLNLHINSLELGDSAVYFCASSYYRGQPQHFGDGTRLSIL.

This clonotype was seen only a few times. In a library made to pick up alpha chains, this beta chain is a stray read with a size that means little. The chain uses TRBV6-2 or TRBV6-3 and TRBJ2-5, with a tentative D call TRBD2 (5 bases). The CDR3 loop spans 17 amino acids. Germline V lookup: CDR1 MNHEY, CDR2 SVGEGT. Trimming took 2 bases from V and 5 from J, leaving 21 bases between them. In DNA form, the CDR3 reads TGTGCCAGCAGTTACGGCCTCTTACCGGGGTCGCGGGAGACCCAGTACTTC. Translated, it gives CASSYGLLPGSRETQYF.

In its sample, this clonotype ranks as medium-sized. Within a library made for alpha chains, this beta chain is off target, and its count is uninformative. The chain carries TRBV12-3 or TRBV12-4 and TRBJ2-7; the D gene is possibly TRBD1 (6 bases). The CDR3 consists of 15 residues. Deletions cut 7 bases from V and 3 bases from J, with 19 bases between. CDR3 loop: CASTVQGLDDYEQYF. As DNA, the CDR3 is TGTGCCAGCACCGTACAGGGCCTAGATGACTACGAGCAGTACTTC.

Sample share makes this clonotype medium-sized. This beta chain represents an off-target read in a library built for alpha chains; its size is of limited meaning. V is TRBV3-1 and J is TRBJ2-2; unclear D gene. The CDR3 totals 15 residues. The V gene's germline CDR1 is LGHDT and CDR2 YNNKEL (reference sequence). The V gene lost 1 base and the J gene lost 2 bases, with 8 bases spanning the gap. The CDR3 sequence is CASSQGLINTGELFF. CDR3 in DNA: TGTGCCAGCAGCCAAGGACTCATTAACACCGGGGAGCTGTTTTTT.

This clonotype was counted only a few times. This beta chain slipped into a library made for alpha chains as a stray read, so its size is not meaningful. The rearrangement uses TRBV7-2 and TRBJ2-7, with 8 bases fitting TRBD2. This CDR3 contains 16 residues. Germline V gene lookup returns CDR1 SGHTA and CDR2 FQGNSA. V lost 2 bases and J lost 0; bases outside the gene matches: 6. This CDR3 is CASSLRPTSASYEQYF. Here the CDR3 DNA reads TGTGCCAGCAGCTTACGTCCGACTAGCGCCTCCTACGAGCAGTACTTC.

This clonotype is classed as medium-sized. This beta chain is an off-target read within a library intended for alpha chains, so its frequency means little. The chain has TRBV7-3 and TRBJ2-7; D is unresolved. The V end was cut by 5 bases, the J end by 6 bases, with 14 bases between. This CDR3 comprises 13 residues. In germline, CDR1 is SGHTA, CDR2 FQGTGA. In DNA form, the CDR3 reads TGTGCCAGCAGCCCGGGCCGCGCCGGCGAGCAGTACTTC. Translated: CASSPGRAGEQYF. Full variable domain (missing parts from reference TRBV7-3 and TRBJ2-7): GAGVSQTPSNKVTEKGKYVELRCDPISGHTALYWYRQSLGQGPEFLIYFQGTGAADDSGLPNDRFFAVRPEGSVSTLKIQRTERGDSAVYLCASSPGRAGEQYFGPGTRLTVT.

By frequency in the sample, this clonotype is medium-sized. This beta chain turned up in a library designed for alpha chains; as an off-target read, its abundance says little. V is TRBV7-2 and J is TRBJ2-2; D perhaps matches TRBD1 (6 bases). Germline V gives CDR1 SGHTA, CDR2 FQGNSA. The CDR3 loop spans 14 amino acids. Trimming removed 6 bases from V and 5 bases from J, with 13 bases in between. The chain's CDR3 is CASRERTVTGELFF. The CDR3 DNA reads TGTGCCAGCAGGGAAAGGACAGTTACCGGGGAGCTGTTTTTT.

Judged by abundance, this clonotype is medium-sized (0.01 to 0.1%). This beta chain was picked up by a library intended for alpha chains and is off target, so its count carries little meaning. The genes are TRBV20-1 and TRBJ2-1; the match to TRBD2 covers 12 bases. This CDR3 region has 16 residues. Germline CDR1 reads DFQATT; CDR2 reads SNEGSKA (reference sequence). V lost 3 bases to trimming and J lost 1 base; unmatched junction nucleotides: 4. CDR3 residues: CSASPTSGRSYNEQFF. The CDR3 DNA follows: TGCAGTGCTAGTCCCACTAGCGGGAGGTCCTACAATGAGCAGTTCTTC.

A word on this clonotype: The library was designed around alpha chains, so this beta chain is a stray read whose abundance carries little weight. This chain connects TRBV7-2 to TRBJ2-5, with TRBD2 as a possible D gene (7 bases). The V end lost 1 base, the J end lost 4 bases, and 10 bases lay between the germline ends. This CDR3 region has 14 residues. Germline-derived CDR1 and CDR2 are SGHTA and FQGNSA. CDR3 protein: CASSLGGGGETQYF. The CDR3 nucleotides are TGTGCCAGCAGCTTAGGCGGGGGCGGAGAGACCCAGTACTTC.

This clonotype turned up a few times. A library prepared for alpha chains yielded this beta chain as an off-target read; its size is of little meaning. V is TRBV20-1 and J is TRBJ2-7, with TRBD2 identical over 15 bases. The CDR3 has 19 amino acids. The germline gives CDR1 DFQATT, CDR2 SNEGSKA (reference sequence). V shed 3 bases and J 0 bases; nucleotides not matched to a gene: 12. The CDR3 sequence: CSARNSVGLAGGLSYEQYF. CDR3 in DNA: TGCAGTGCTAGGAACTCCGTAGGACTAGCGGGAGGGCTCTCCTACGAGCAGTACTTC.